Listed here are 27 T cell receptor beta chains from one sample, sequenced in a study of prognosis after radiotherapy for stage I lung cancer (dated by TCRdb to 2020 to 2022). The reads were generated on an Illumina HiSeq 3000. Two rounds of multiplex PCR were used to amplify the TCR beta CDR3 region from genomic DNA. In the first round of PCR, primers specific to each TRBV and TRBJ gene were used, and the primer sequences are filed in Chinese patent CN105087789A. TCRdb trimmed public reads at Q25 via fastp, called clones via MiXCR and kept in-frame beta chains. Each record represents a unique CDR3 protein, reported with the most common genes and DNA among its rows. Within this sample are almost 40,000 distinct CDR3 sequences, with approximately 25% of them counted one time only. The top ten constitute 20% to 25% of the sample. The specimen was PBMCs, collected before or after stereotactic body radiation therapy (not recorded which). These receptors were obtained from a donor over 45 with non-small cell lung cancer.

This clonotype was seen only once. Given a far larger clone just one base away, this is likely a sequencing read error. The CDR3 coding sequence is TGTGCCAGCAGATACGGGGGGGTAGCGCGAGATACGCAGTATTTT. Protein product: CASRYGGVARDTQYF. The J gene is TRBJ2-3, the V gene TRBV6-1; 8 positions agree with TRBD2. Germline assignment: CDR1 MNHNS and CDR2 SASEGT. Trimming cost V 6 bases and J 5 bases; bases outside gene matches: 10. This CDR3 region has 15 residues.

V and J are TRBV6-4 and TRBJ2-1; 8 nucleotides agree with TRBD2. Looked up from germline, CDR1 is MRHNA and CDR2 is SNTAGT. This CDR3 contains 15 residues. V was pared by 6 bases and J by 3 bases, with 7 bases of the junction left unmatched. Here the CDR3 DNA reads TGTGCCAGCAGCCCCGGGACTAGAGACTACAATGAGCAGTTCTTC. Translating it yields CASSPGTRDYNEQFF.

The table lists this clonotype with many counts. V usage is TRBV6-1 and J usage is TRBJ1-5; the D gene is possibly TRBD1 (5 bases). This CDR3 spans 15 amino acids. CDR1 is MNHNS, CDR2 SASEGT, per germline. V was pared by 3 bases and J by 0 bases, with 9 bases between. The CDR3 DNA is TGTGCCAGCAGTGAGGACACCCTTAGCAATCAGCCCCAGCATTTT. Protein sequence: CASSEDTLSNQPQHF.

This clonotype was seen many times. This chain links TRBV14 with TRBJ2-1; D remains ambiguous. V gave up 0 bases and J gave up 6 bases, with 9 bases separating them. Germline-derived CDR1 and CDR2 are SGHDN and FVKESK. The CDR3 has 14 amino acids. CDR3 amino acids: CASSQDLGSNEQFF. CDR3 DNA sequence: TGTGCCAGCAGCCAAGATTTAGGGTCCAATGAGCAGTTCTTC.

This chain joins TRBV5-1 and TRBJ2-2; 7 bases fit TRBD2. CDR1 is SGHRS, CDR2 YFSETQ, per germline. V lost 1 base and J lost 4; bases outside the gene matches: 10. The CDR3 length is 17 residues. This CDR3 reads CASSLSGKEPGTGELFF. For the CDR3, the DNA is TGCGCCAGCAGCTTGAGCGGGAAAGAGCCGGGCACCGGGGAGCTGTTTTTT.

Worth noting for this clonotype: A much larger clonotype is one base distant, so this may be a read error. This chain uses TRBV10-3 with TRBJ1-2; 7 bases line up with TRBD1. The CDR3 totals 15 residues. V dropped 3 bases and J dropped 7; count of bases not matched to a gene: 11. CDR1 is ENHRY, CDR2 SYGVKD, per germline. CDR3 residues: CAISDSTDRVLGYTF. The DNA for the CDR3 is TGTGCCATCAGTGATAGTACTGACAGGGTACTTGGCTACACCTTC.

This clonotype was seen ten or more times. This chain links TRBV6-1 with TRBJ2-7, with D unresolved. Germline-derived CDR1 and CDR2 are MNHNS and SASEGT. This CDR3 spans 14 amino acids. Deletions cut 7 bases from V and 0 bases from J, with 13 bases between. In DNA form, the CDR3 reads TGTGCCAGCATACCGACGGCAAGCTCCTACGAGCAGTACTTC. It translates to CASIPTASSYEQYF.

Remarks on this clonotype: This likely stems from a read error, as it lies one base from a far larger clone. For the CDR3, the DNA is TGTGCCAGCAGTTTTGTACAGGGGGCGAGGAATGAGCAGTACTTC. The encoded protein is CASSFVQGARNEQYF. The J gene is TRBJ2-7, the V gene TRBV12-3 or TRBV12-4; 9 bases fit TRBD1. J was trimmed by 7 bases and V by 3 bases; bases with no gene match: 10. CDR3 length: 15 amino acids.

The table lists this clonotype with many counts. The rearrangement uses TRBV12-3 or TRBV12-4 and TRBJ2-5, with 7 bases aligning to TRBD1. After removal of 6 bases from V and 0 bases from J, the junction contained 4 bases not matched to a gene. The CDR3 has 14 residues. CDR3 region: CASRLTGYQETQYF. The CDR3 coding sequence is TGTGCCAGCAGGCTGACAGGGTACCAAGAGACCCAGTACTTC.

This clonotype was recorded many times. The chain is built from TRBV29-1 and TRBJ1-1; no definite D call. The CDR3 has 12 amino acids. Germline CDR1 is SQVTM and CDR2 is ANQGSEA. V lost 4 bases and J lost 1, with 7 bases in between. DNA for the CDR3: TGCAGCGTTGGAGGGTCGAACACTGAAGCTTTCTTT. This sequence encodes CSVGGSNTEAFF.

The table lists this clonotype with a count of one. A read error is the likely source, as a far larger clone sits one nucleotide away. The chain uses TRBV6-2 or TRBV6-3 and TRBJ1-1; D gene unclear. V lost 0 bases and J lost 9, with 11 bases in between. The CDR3 extends over 13 amino acids. Germline-derived CDR1 and CDR2 are MNHEY and SVGEGT. The CDR3 DNA reads as TGTGCCAGCAGTTACTCTGACACTAGAAAAGCTTTCTTT. Its translation is CASSYSDTRKAFF.

This clonotype has a count of ten or more. The chain combines TRBV5-1 with TRBJ1-6, with D possibly being TRBD1 (5 bases). CDR1 is SGHRS and CDR2 is YFSETQ in the germline V gene. Trimming removed 6 bases at V and 7 bases at J, with 14 bases between. The CDR3 length is 14 residues. The CDR3: CASTNGGYNSPLHF. The CDR3 nucleotides read TGCGCCAGCACCAACGGGGGGTACAATTCACCCCTCCACTTT.

In this sample, this clonotype turned up many times. The V and J genes are TRBV28 and TRBJ2-3, with TRBD1 matching 9 bases. Germline-derived CDR1 and CDR2 are MDHEN and SYDVKM. CDR3 length: 15 residues. V lost 2 bases, J lost 5 bases, and 5 bases stayed unmatched. CDR3 loop: CASSLSTGGLDTQYF. CDR3 nucleotide sequence: TGTGCCAGCAGTTTAAGCACAGGGGGCTTAGATACGCAGTATTTT.

The V and J genes are TRBV5-1 and TRBJ1-5; 7 bases agree with TRBD1. Germline lookup yields CDR1 SGHRS and CDR2 YFSETQ. The CDR3 spans 18 residues. Trimming cost V 0 bases and J 7 bases; bases outside gene matches: 16. CDR3: CASSLATGWVQGSQPQHF. The CDR3 nucleotides read TGCGCCAGCAGCTTGGCCACAGGGTGGGTACAGGGGTCCCAGCCCCAGCATTTT.

This clonotype is categorized as medium-sized. The chain joins TRBV6-1 to TRBJ2-2, with D perhaps TRBD2 (5 bases). Trimming left V 4 bases short and J 3 bases short, with 12 bases between. The CDR3 length is 15 residues. From germline, CDR1 is MNHNS and CDR2 SASEGT. The CDR3 here is CASSVFGMDTGELFF. The CDR3 region has the DNA TGTGCCAGCAGTGTTTTCGGGATGGACACCGGGGAGCTGTTTTTT.

For this clonotype: Compared with germline, one end of the junction differs, possibly owing to a read error. For the CDR3, the DNA is TGCAGTGCTAGTGAACCTGTACAGGCGAATAACAATGGCTACACCTTC. This translates into CSASEPVQANNNGYTF. The chain combines TRBV20-1 with TRBJ1-2, with D maybe TRBD1 (5 bases). CDR1 and CDR2 from the germline V gene are DFQATT and SNEGSKA (reference sequence). The CDR3 runs to 16 residues.

This clonotype occurred many times. The genes are TRBV2 and TRBJ1-1, with D uncertain. Germline V CDR1 and CDR2: SNHLY, FYNNEI. Trimming took off 11 bases at V and 0 bases at J, with 13 bases between the two ends. The CDR3 loop spans 13 amino acids. The CDR3 region has the DNA TGTGCCGGGTCGGGCGATATGAACACTGAAGCTTTCTTT. It yields the protein CAGSGDMNTEAFF.

In the case of this clonotype: This may be a read error, as it is one base from a much larger clone. In nucleotides, the CDR3 is TGCAGCGCCCAAAGGGCTAGCGGGACGGCCCATGAGCAGTTCTTC. It translates to CSAQRASGTAHEQFF. The chain uses TRBV29-1 and TRBJ2-1; 9 bases are shared with TRBD2. The length of the CDR3 is 15 residues. The J segment lost 8 bases and the V segment lost 7 bases, leaving 15 bases of the junction unmatched. Germline loops: CDR1 SQVTM, CDR2 ANQGSEA.

The chain employs TRBV29-1 and TRBJ1-4, with D uncertain. The germline V gene encodes CDR1 SQVTM and CDR2 ANQGSEA. Trimming left V 0 bases short and J 8 bases short, with 13 bases between. The CDR3 loop spans 14 amino acids. CDR3 region: CSVEDPTEGEKLFF. Written as DNA, the CDR3 is TGCAGCGTTGAAGATCCCACAGAGGGCGAAAAACTGTTTTTT.

This clonotype was recorded at least ten times. J is TRBJ2-1 and V is TRBV6-1, with 14 bases lining up with TRBD2. Germline CDR1 and CDR2: MNHNS and SASEGT. CDR3 length equals 20 residues. The ends lost 5 bases at V and 3 bases at J; junction bases unmatched: 15. In DNA, the CDR3 is TGTGCCAGCAGTCGTCCCGGGACTAGCGGGAGATTTAACCGCTACAATGAGCAGTTCTTC. This translates into CASSRPGTSGRFNRYNEQFF.

As concerns this clonotype: A far larger clone is a single base away, which makes a read error likely. This rearrangement joins TRBV6-9 to TRBJ1-1; D perhaps matches TRBD1 (5 bases). Deletions cut 3 bases from V and 6 bases from J, with 17 bases between. The CDR3 contains 15 residues. In germline, CDR1 is MNHGY, CDR2 SVAAGI. CDR3 in DNA: TGTGCCAGCAGTTACGTATCAAACAGGTACCCTGAAGCTTTCTTT. It translates to CASSYVSNRYPEAFF.

Many counts were recorded for this clonotype. This may arise from a read error, as a much more abundant clone is one base away. This chain links TRBV11-2 with TRBJ2-3; TRBD1 matches at 8 bases. Germline CDR1 reads SGHAT; CDR2 reads FQNNGV. The CDR3 is 15 residues long. The CDR3 region is CASSSSLVGTGTQYF. DNA of the CDR3: TGTGCCAGCAGCTCATCACTAGTGGGGACAGGTACGCAGTATTTT.

This clonotype was observed at least ten times. The chain is built from TRBV19 and TRBJ2-6; no definite D call. Trimming pared 7 bases from V and 1 base from J, leaving 5 bases between. The CDR3 is 13 amino acids. Germline CDR1 reads LNHDA; CDR2 reads SQIVND (reference sequence). This chain's CDR3 is CASTNSGANVLTF. For the CDR3, the DNA is TGTGCCAGTACCAATTCTGGGGCCAACGTCCTGACTTTC.

In its sample, this clonotype was seen many times. The CDR3 reads CAWNPGLVNYNEQFF. CDR3 nucleotides: TGTGCCTGGAATCCGGGACTAGTGAACTACAATGAGCAGTTCTTC. The chain links TRBV30 to TRBJ2-1; 8 bases agree with TRBD2. The germline V gene encodes CDR1 GTSNPN and CDR2 SVGIG (reference sequence). J was trimmed by 3 bases and V by 4 bases; bases with no gene match: 8. This CDR3 comprises 15 residues.

Concerning this clonotype: Given a much more abundant clone one base away, this may be a read error. Here the CDR3 reads CASRTRDRGQGNTEAFF. The CDR3 coding sequence is TGCGCCAGCAGAACCCGGGACAGGGGGCAGGGGAACACTGAAGCTTTCTTT. This chain uses TRBV10-2 with TRBJ1-1; 12 positions agree with TRBD1. In germline, CDR1 is WSHSY, CDR2 SAAADI. V gave up 6 bases and J gave up 1 base; unmatched junction bases: 9. CDR3 size: 17 residues.

This chain joins TRBV5-6 and TRBJ1-1; D possibly corresponds to TRBD1 (5 bases). Germline lookup yields CDR1 SGHDT and CDR2 YYEEEE. V dropped 4 bases and J dropped 1 base, with 11 bases sitting between them. CDR3 length: 14 amino acids. Written as DNA, the CDR3 is TGTGCCAGCAGCAGAGGACACTCGAACACTGAAGCTTTCTTT. The encoded protein is CASSRGHSNTEAFF.

This clonotype appeared many times. The CDR3 spells CASSYSVAVTEAFF. CDR3 in DNA: TGTGCCAGCAGTTACTCGGTGGCGGTTACTGAAGCTTTCTTT. This rearrangement joins TRBV6-2 or TRBV6-3 to TRBJ1-1, with D unclear. The CDR3 sequence is 14 residues long. V dropped 0 bases and J dropped 5 bases, with 10 bases sitting between them. Germline V gene sequence: CDR1 MNHEY, CDR2 SVGEGT.